A single sample is the source of the 18 T cell receptor beta chains below, sequenced in a study of T cell responses to AZD1222 COVID-19 vaccine. Profiled with immunoSEQ multiplex PCR; TCRdb holds only in-frame clones, not every one. The table includes some 80,000 clones, 75% to 95% detected once. Sequenced here: peripheral blood, sampled 28 days after the second AZD1222 dose. The receptors shown here come from an adult who received the AZD1222 COVID-19 vaccine.

V gene TRBV2 combines with J gene TRBJ1-1; 7 nucleotides agree with TRBD1. CDR3 size: 12 residues. Losses at the gene ends were 4 bases for V and 11 bases for J; bases not matched to a gene: 7. The germline CDR1 and CDR2 sequences are SNHLY and FYNNEI. The CDR3 sequence is CASSVVQGEAFF. The CDR3 coding sequence is TGTGCCAGCAGTGTTGTTCAGGGGGAGGCTTTCTTT. Combining the CDR3 with reference TRBV2 and TRBJ1-1 gives the whole variable domain EPEVTQTPSHQVTQMGQEVILRCVPISNHLYFYWYRQILGQKVEFLVSFYNNEISEKSEIFDDQFSVERPDGSNFTLKIRSTKLEDSAMYFCASSVVQGEAFFGQGTRLTVV.

J is TRBJ1-6 and V is TRBV9; unclear D gene. V was clipped by 4 bases and J by 9 bases, with 14 bases between them. CDR1 and CDR2 from the germline V gene are SGDLS and YYNGEE. The CDR3 consists of 14 residues. The CDR3 nucleotides read TGTGCCAGCAGCCCGTCAGTCGGGGTTTCACCCCTCCACTTT. It is translated as CASSPSVGVSPLHF.

The CDR3 DNA is TGTGCCAGCAGCTTACTGACAGGGATCACAGATACGCAGTATTTT. Translation: CASSLLTGITDTQYF. This chain connects TRBV7-9 to TRBJ2-3; TRBD1 aligns across 7 bases. CDR1 and CDR2 from the germline V gene are SEHNR and FQNEAQ (reference sequence). The CDR3 totals 15 residues. J lost 2 bases, V lost 2 bases, and 4 bases had no gene match.

The chain has TRBV30 and TRBJ2-7; D could derive from TRBD1 or TRBD2 (5 bases each). Germline loops: CDR1 GTSNPN, CDR2 SVGIG (reference sequence). The CDR3 runs to 14 residues. The ends were cut back, 1 base at V and 4 bases at J, with 14 bases in the middle. CDR3: CAWSALRGSYEQYF. For the CDR3, the DNA is TGTGCCTGGAGTGCCCTGAGGGGTTCTTACGAGCAGTACTTC.

The rearrangement uses TRBV30 and TRBJ2-7; 14 bases are shared with TRBD2. The CDR3 has 17 amino acids. Trimming at V came to 4 bases and at J to 3 bases, leaving 11 bases not matched to a gene. Germline loops: CDR1 GTSNPN, CDR2 SVGIG (reference sequence). The CDR3, as DNA: TGTGCCTGGACTCCCGGGACTAGCGGGAGTGAGTACTACGAGCAGTACTTC. This codes for CAWTPGTSGSEYYEQYF.

This chain uses TRBV28 with TRBJ1-5, with TRBD1 matching over 7 bases. This CDR3 contains 15 residues. CDR1 is MDHEN and CDR2 is SYDVKM in the germline V gene. Trimming cost V 2 bases and J 7 bases; bases outside gene matches: 8. CDR3 in amino acids: CASSLQRGTAQPQHF. The DNA of the CDR3 is TGTGCCAGCAGTTTACAAAGAGGGACAGCACAGCCCCAGCATTTT.

This chain links TRBV25-1 with TRBJ2-3; D remains ambiguous. The CDR3 spans 15 residues. Trimming removed 1 base at V and 0 bases at J, with 8 bases between. Per the germline V gene, CDR1 is MGHDK and CDR2 is SYGVNS. The CDR3 DNA is TGTGCCAGCAGTGAATCCCCTGGGAGCACAGATACGCAGTATTTT. This encodes CASSESPGSTDTQYF.

The genes are TRBV7-8 and TRBJ1-2; no reliable D call. Trimming stripped 0 bases from V and 2 bases from J, with 10 bases between. The germline CDR1 and CDR2 sequences are SGHVS and FQNEAQ. The CDR3 consists of 15 residues. The CDR3 sequence is CASSLAAGKNYGYTF. The CDR3 DNA is TGTGCCAGCAGCTTAGCTGCGGGGAAGAACTATGGCTACACCTTC.

The chain is built from TRBV29-1 and TRBJ2-2; 7 positions match TRBD1. The CDR3 has 16 residues. From germline, CDR1 is SQVTM and CDR2 ANQGSEA. Trimming cost V 4 bases and J 3 bases; bases outside gene matches: 11. The chain's CDR3 is CSVAYLDRVDTGELFF. The CDR3 bases are TGCAGCGTTGCCTACCTTGACAGGGTAGACACCGGGGAGCTGTTTTTT.

The chain combines TRBV7-9 with TRBJ1-2, with D unresolved. Trimming cost V 5 bases and J 1 base, with 17 bases left between them. The CDR3 is 16 residues long. CDR1 is SEHNR, CDR2 FQNEAQ, per germline (reference sequence). The CDR3 DNA sequence: TGTGCCAGCAGCCCGATTATGGGAGGAGGTAACTATGGCTACACCTTC. Protein: CASSPIMGGGNYGYTF.

The chain is built from TRBV5-1 and TRBJ1-1; D is uncertain. The CDR3 runs 13 residues. V was shortened by 4 bases and J by 1 base, with 8 bases between the two germline ends. The germline gives CDR1 SGHRS, CDR2 YFSETQ. DNA for the CDR3: TGCGCCAGCAGCCCCTCAGGGAACACTGAAGCTTTCTTT. Its protein product is CASSPSGNTEAFF.

The rearrangement joins TRBV7-2 to TRBJ1-5; D gene uncertain. Germline CDR1 and CDR2: SGHTA and FQGNSA. The V gene lost 1 base and the J gene lost 3 bases, with 7 bases spanning the gap. The CDR3 is made up of 14 amino acids. DNA of the CDR3: TGTGCCAGCAGCTTAGGAACGTCCAATCAGCCCCAGCATTTT. Amino acids: CASSLGTSNQPQHF.

The V gene is TRBV5-5, the J gene TRBJ2-3, with D unresolved. Looked up from germline, CDR1 is SGHKS and CDR2 is YYEKEE (reference sequence). With 4 bases removed from V and 3 bases from J, the gap between germline ends came to 12 bases. The length of the CDR3 is 14 residues. CDR3 in DNA: TGTGCCAGCAGCCGCTTGTCAGCGACAGATACGCAGTATTTT. The encoded protein is CASSRLSATDTQYF.

The gene calls are TRBV3-1 (or the pseudogene TRBV3-2) and TRBJ1-4, with TRBD1 as a possible D gene (5 bases). The germline V gene has CDR1 LGHDT and CDR2 YNNKEL (reference sequence). V was trimmed by 4 bases and J by 3 bases, leaving 12 bases between them. The CDR3 is made up of 15 amino acids. As DNA, the CDR3 is TGTGCCAGCAGCCGAAAAGGGACGGCTAATGAAAAACTGTTTTTT. Protein product: CASSRKGTANEKLFF.

The chain recombines TRBV5-4 with TRBJ1-2; a possible D gene is TRBD1 (5 bases). The CDR3 covers 15 residues. Germline-derived CDR1 and CDR2 are SGHNT and YYREEE (reference sequence). V lost 0 bases to trimming and J lost 2 bases, with 11 bases between them. The CDR3 DNA reads as TGTGCCAGCAGCTTGGTCCAGGGCACGAACTATGGCTACACCTTC. The encoded protein is CASSLVQGTNYGYTF.

V usage is TRBV29-1 and J usage is TRBJ2-1, with TRBD1 matching 11 bases. This CDR3 region has 15 residues. Germline V gene data show CDR1 as SQVTM and CDR2 as ANQGSEA. Germline trimming cut 6 bases from V and 5 bases from J; bases unmatched to any gene: 9. CDR3 in amino acids: CSVESRDRGDNEQFF. As DNA, the CDR3 is TGCAGCGTGGAGTCTCGGGACAGGGGGGACAATGAGCAGTTCTTC.

The genes are TRBV10-3 and TRBJ2-7; TRBD2 agrees at 8 bases. The germline V gene has CDR1 ENHRY and CDR2 SYGVKD. This CDR3 contains 14 residues. After removal of 2 bases from V and 1 base from J, the junction contained 1 base not matched to a gene. CDR3 residues: CAISEREGSYEQYF. The CDR3 DNA sequence: TGTGCCATCAGTGAGCGGGAGGGATCCTACGAGCAGTACTTC.

The rearrangement links TRBV5-8 to TRBJ1-2, with TRBD1 matching 8 bases. This CDR3 spans 15 amino acids. After removal of 0 bases from V and 5 bases from J, the junction contained 6 bases not matched to a gene. CDR1 is SGHTS and CDR2 is YDEGEE in the germline V gene. The CDR3 nucleotides read TGTGCCAGCAGCTTGGATGTGACAGGGGTTTATGGCTACACCTTC. Translating it yields CASSLDVTGVYGYTF.